The subject of this entry is one T cell receptor beta chain. CDR1 is MDHEN and CDR2 is SYDVKM in the germline V gene. V shed 6 bases and J shed 2 bases, with 14 bases lying between them. The CDR3 is made up of 14 amino acids. This sample stems from a study of shared clonotypes between healthy human individuals. Generated by immunoSEQ multiplex PCR, the TCRdb table keeps only in-frame clones and is missing some. This sample yields 2,500,000 or so clones, of which roughly 93% are seen a single time; 0.36% belongs to the top ten. The sequence was obtained from a man younger than 30 in good health. Some clones in this sample may be carry-over from other donors' samples. The chain employs TRBV28 and TRBJ2-7, with unresolved D. Sequences were obtained from naive CD4+ T cells from PBMCs. Indicated subset: CD45RA+ positively selected. The CDR3: CASSPTPLAYEQYF. Here the CDR3 DNA reads TGTGCCAGCAGCCCGACTCCCTTGGCCTACGAGCAGTACTTC. The full variable domain, in which reference TRBV28 and TRBJ2-7 provide the parts outside the CDR3, is DVKVTQSSRYLVKRTGEKVFLECVQDMDHENMFWYRQDPGLGLRLIYFSYDVKMKEKGDIPEGYSVSREKKERFSLILESASTNQTSMYLCASSPTPLAYEQYFGPGTRLTVT.